This T cell receptor (beta chain) originates from a study of blood T cell repertoires in COVID-19. The CDR3 length is 17 residues. Clones were read by immunoSEQ multiplex PCR, and TCRdb kept only the in-frame ones, dropping some. The sample yields tens of thousands of clones, around 84% seen once. The V call is TRBV12-2, the J call TRBJ2-3; the D call in the table, TRBD2, was not verified against the DNA. TRBV12-2 is flagged as a pseudogene. The sequenced sample consisted of peripheral blood. This clonotype was obtained from a man between 65 and 80 years old with acute or convalescent COVID-19. The CDR3 coding sequence is TGTGCAAGTCGCTTAGGGAGACTAGCGGGAGTTGCAGATACGCAGTATTTT. This sequence encodes CASRLGRLAGVADTQYF.